These 21 T cell receptor beta chains share one sample of origin, sequenced in a study of siplizumab effects on memory and regulatory T cells. Generated by immunoSEQ multiplex PCR, the TCRdb table keeps only in-frame clones and is missing some. The repertoire holds about 100,000 clones, with roughly 91% as singletons. The sequencing sample was made of non-Treg CD4+ T cells sorted from blood. The origin of the receptors is a human donor in good health.

Regarding this clone: The same CDR3 can be traced to other DNA sequences in this sample. The V and J genes are TRBV5-1 and TRBJ2-3; D is undetermined. The CDR3 extends over 11 amino acids. CDR1 is SGHRS, CDR2 YFSETQ, per germline. The ends were cut back, 2 bases at V and 6 bases at J, with 4 bases in the middle. CDR3 loop: CASSLADTQYF. The CDR3 coding sequence is TGCGCCAGCAGCTTAGCGGATACGCAGTATTTT.

The count of this clone is one. The chain combines TRBV6-1 with TRBJ1-4; D remains ambiguous. The CDR3 length is 13 residues. The ends were cut back, 8 bases at V and 6 bases at J, with 13 bases in the middle. In germline, CDR1 is MNHNS, CDR2 SASEGT. The CDR3, as DNA: TGTGCCAGCGGGCGGCAAATAGATGAAAAACTGTTTTTT. Its protein product is CASGRQIDEKLFF.

J is TRBJ2-1 and V is TRBV23-1; D is uncertain. TRBV23-1 is treated as an ORF (open reading frame) with a function not yet certain. The CDR3 length is 9 residues. V was cut by 4 bases and J by 10 bases, with 2 bases left in between. Written as DNA, the CDR3 is TGCGCCAGCAGTCTCGAGCAGTTCTTC. Amino acid sequence: CASSLEQFF.

The V call is TRBV27, the J call TRBJ2-2, with 9 nucleotides matching TRBD2. The CDR3 totals 13 residues. The junction had 5 bases not matched to a gene; V was cut back by 9 bases and J by 6 bases. CDR1 MNHEY and CDR2 SMNVEV come from the germline V gene (reference sequence). CDR3 residues: CASSGSFSGELFF. Written as DNA, the CDR3 is TGTGCCAGTAGCGGGAGTTTTTCCGGGGAGCTGTTTTTT.

The chain has TRBV5-6 and TRBJ2-1; perhaps D is TRBD1 or TRBD2 (6 bases each). V lost 4 bases and J lost 3, with 20 bases in between. This CDR3 spans 17 amino acids. CDR1 and CDR2 from the germline V gene are SGHDT and YYEEEE. The CDR3: CASSPLWGAGFYNEQFF. The CDR3, as DNA: TGTGCCAGCAGCCCCCTTTGGGGGGCGGGCTTCTACAATGAGCAGTTCTTC.

V and J are TRBV20-1 and TRBJ2-7; unclear D gene. V was pared by 3 bases and J by 0 bases, with 0 bases between. The germline CDR1 and CDR2 sequences are DFQATT and SNEGSKA (reference sequence). CDR3 length equals 10 residues. The CDR3 DNA is TGCAGTGCTAGCTCCTACGAGCAGTACTTC. It yields the protein CSASSYEQYF.

V and J are TRBV7-2 and TRBJ1-5; a possible D gene is TRBD1 (5 bases). V was trimmed by 2 bases and J by 2 bases, leaving 16 bases between them. The CDR3 spans 17 residues. The germline V gene encodes CDR1 SGHTA and CDR2 FQGNSA. CDR3 nucleotide sequence: TGTGCCAGCAGCTTAAGAGCGAGGGGTGTGGGCAATCAGCCCCAGCATTTT. The encoded protein is CASSLRARGVGNQPQHF.

The table lists this clone with a few counts. The chain couples TRBV5-1 to TRBJ1-1; D gene unclear. The CDR3 has 14 amino acids. CDR1 is SGHRS, CDR2 YFSETQ, per germline. V was trimmed by 4 bases and J by 4 bases, leaving 14 bases between them. The CDR3 spells CASSPEWVSTEAFF. As DNA, the CDR3 is TGCGCCAGCAGCCCGGAATGGGTGAGCACTGAAGCTTTCTTT.

CDR3 sequence reads: CASSEVTANSPLHF. The CDR3 bases are TGTGCCAGCAGTGAAGTTACAGCTAATTCACCCCTCCACTTT. The chain uses TRBV6-1 and TRBJ1-6; D not resolved. The germline V and J ends were trimmed by 1 base and 6 bases, with 7 bases remaining between them. Germline V gene lookup returns CDR1 MNHNS and CDR2 SASEGT. The CDR3 length is 14 residues.

The chain combines TRBV27 with TRBJ1-5, with D perhaps TRBD1 (5 bases). The CDR3 runs to 18 residues. The V and J ends lost 6 bases and 5 bases respectively, with 26 bases between them. CDR1 MNHEY and CDR2 SMNVEV come from the germline V gene (reference sequence). For the CDR3, the DNA is TGTGCCAGCAGCACGATTGACAGCATACTCTCCTTGGATCAGCCCCAGCATTTT. Protein product: CASSTIDSILSLDQPQHF.

The rearrangement uses TRBV19 and TRBJ1-1; D not certain. V lost 3 bases to trimming and J lost 4 bases, with 12 bases between them. In germline, CDR1 is LNHDA, CDR2 SQIVND (reference sequence). The CDR3 contains 14 residues. The CDR3 loop reads CASSIPGVSTEAFF. In DNA form, the CDR3 reads TGTGCCAGTAGTATTCCGGGTGTGAGCACTGAAGCTTTCTTT. Supplemented by reference TRBV19 and TRBJ1-1, the full variable domain reads DGGITQSPKYLFRKEGQNVTLSCEQNLNHDAMYWYRQDPGQGLRLIYYSQIVNDFQKGDIAEGYSVSREKKESFPLTVTSAQKNPTAFYLCASSIPGVSTEAFFGQGTRLTVV.

The CDR3 loop reads CAWMLQGARRTEAFF. The CDR3 nucleotides read TGTGCCTGGATGCTACAGGGGGCGAGGAGGACTGAAGCTTTCTTT. The rearrangement links TRBV30 to TRBJ1-1, with TRBD1 matching over 9 bases. Trimming at V came to 4 bases and at J to 5 bases, leaving 11 bases not matched to a gene. Germline-derived CDR1 and CDR2 are GTSNPN and SVGIG (reference sequence). The CDR3 is 15 residues long.

Regarding this clone: A read error may produce the germline difference seen at one junction end. The genes are TRBV7-7 and TRBJ2-5, with TRBD2 matching over 7 bases. Germline CDR1 and CDR2: SSHAT and FNYEAQ (reference sequence). The CDR3 has 14 amino acids. The CDR3 is CASSLMTSKETQYF. Here the CDR3 DNA reads TGTGCTAGCAGCTTGATGACTAGCAAAGAGACCCAGTACTTC.

The chain uses TRBV19 and TRBJ2-4, with 12 bases matching TRBD2. This CDR3 spans 18 amino acids. Germline CDR1 is LNHDA and CDR2 is SQIVND (reference sequence). J lost 0 bases, V lost 7 bases, and 10 bases had no gene match. This CDR3 reads CASTSGTSGWIAKNIQYF. DNA of the CDR3: TGTGCCAGTACTTCCGGGACTAGCGGGTGGATAGCCAAAAACATTCAGTACTTC.

The genes are TRBV18 and TRBJ1-5; D might be TRBD1 (5 bases). CDR3 length: 13 residues. V was trimmed by 3 bases and J by 7 bases, leaving 10 bases between them. The germline CDR1 and CDR2 sequences are KGHSH and LQKENI. The DNA for the CDR3 is TGTGCCAGCTCACCCCCCCCAGGGCAGCCCCAGCATTTT. Protein sequence: CASSPPPGQPQHF.

The chain joins TRBV2 to TRBJ2-5, with 9 bases lining up with TRBD1. J gave up 5 bases and V 6 bases, and 4 bases lay outside the gene matches. The germline CDR1 and CDR2 sequences are SNHLY and FYNNEI. The length of the CDR3 is 13 residues. CDR3 protein: CASRRTGVETQYF. DNA of the CDR3: TGTGCCAGCAGGAGGACAGGGGTCGAGACCCAGTACTTC.

The gene calls are TRBV7-9 and TRBJ2-5, with 11 bases fitting TRBD1. From germline, CDR1 is SEHNR and CDR2 FQNEAQ (reference sequence). V shed 5 bases and J 4 bases; nucleotides not matched to a gene: 6. The CDR3 extends over 15 amino acids. The CDR3 region is CASSMDRGRTETQYF. CDR3 bases: TGTGCCAGCAGCATGGACAGGGGGCGGACAGAGACCCAGTACTTC. Full variable domain (remainder filled in from reference TRBV7-9 and TRBJ2-5): DTGVSQNPRHKITKRGQNVTFRCDPISEHNRLYWYRQTLGQGPEFLTYFQNEAQLEKSRLLSDRFSAERPKGSFSTLEIQRTEQGDSAMYLCASSMDRGRTETQYFGPGTRLLVL.

With regard to this clone: A junction boundary mismatches the germline segment, possibly from a read error. The chain couples TRBV2 to TRBJ1-2, with unresolved D. Per the germline V gene, CDR1 is SNHLY and CDR2 is FYNNEI. CDR3 length: 8 residues. As DNA, the CDR3 is TGTGCCAGCAATGGTTACACCTTC. Its translation is CASNGYTF.

The chain couples TRBV7-2 to TRBJ2-4, with 7 bases that match TRBD1. J gave up 0 bases and V 6 bases, and 2 bases lay outside the gene matches. The CDR3 covers 14 residues. Per the germline V gene, CDR1 is SGHTA and CDR2 is FQGNSA. The CDR3 spells CASRRQGAKNIQYF. In DNA, the CDR3 is TGTGCCAGCAGAAGACAGGGAGCCAAAAACATTCAGTACTTC.

This chain uses TRBV19 with TRBJ2-1; TRBD1 matches at 7 bases. V lost 1 base to trimming and J lost 0 bases; unmatched junction nucleotides: 6. The CDR3 consists of 17 residues. Germline V gives CDR1 LNHDA, CDR2 SQIVND (reference sequence). CDR3 protein: CASSIGDRSSSYNEQFF. The CDR3 DNA sequence: TGTGCCAGTAGTATAGGGGACAGATCCAGCTCCTACAATGAGCAGTTCTTC.

In its sample, this clone was seen a few times. J is TRBJ1-5 and V is TRBV5-1; D gene unclear. The CDR3 consists of 13 residues. V was trimmed by 0 bases and J by 6 bases, leaving 7 bases between them. CDR1 and CDR2 (germline): SGHRS, YFSETQ. Here the CDR3 DNA reads TGCGCCAGCAGCTTGGATGTGAGTCAGCCCCAGCATTTT. Residues: CASSLDVSQPQHF.